A selection of T cell receptor beta chains follows, all from one sample in a study of post-analysis software for immune sequencing data. TCRdb re-called the PCR reads with MiXCR, one entry per CDR3 protein. The table records roughly 180,000 distinct CDR3 sequences, about 29% of them present only once. Material for sequencing was blood. These receptors were collected from a girl between 5 and 17 years old with multiple sclerosis. CDR3s include the opening cysteine and the closing phenylalanine or tryptophan. The D gene is left open where the match is weak. The listing skips clone size in some rows; elsewhere it reads once, few, many or a size class.

v_gene: TRBV10-3
j_gene: TRBJ2-2
d_gene: TRBD2
abundance: few
len: 14
CDR3aa: CAISGGTRNGELFF
CDR3nt: TGTGCCATCAGTGGGGGGACTAGGAACGGGGAGCTGTTTTTT

v_gene: TRBV14
j_gene: TRBJ2-2
d_gene: TRBD1
abundance: NA
len: 15
CDR3aa: CASGNRGHYTGELFF
CDR3nt: TGTGCCAGCGGCAACAGGGGGCATTATACCGGGGAGCTGTTTTTT

v_gene: TRBV12-3/TRBV12-4
j_gene: TRBJ2-7
d_gene: NA
abundance: many
len: 13
CDR3aa: CASSSLTHYEQYF
CDR3nt: TGTGCCAGCAGTTCATTGACCCACTACGAGCAGTACTTC

v_gene: TRBV5-1
j_gene: TRBJ2-7
d_gene: NA
abundance: many
len: 12
CDR3aa: CAIPRGANEQYF
CDR3nt: TGCGCCATCCCCCGAGGGGCCAACGAGCAGTACTTC

v_gene: TRBV7-8
j_gene: TRBJ1-2
d_gene: NA
abundance: NA
len: 17
CDR3aa: CASSLANGMTSSYGYTF
CDR3nt: TGTGCCAGCAGCTTAGCGAACGGAATGACCAGCTCCTATGGCTACACCTTC

v_gene: TRBV7-2
j_gene: TRBJ1-5
d_gene: TRBD1
abundance: NA
len: 16
CDR3aa: CASSLVGTGGNRPQHF
CDR3nt: TGTGCCAGCAGCTTAGTAGGGACAGGGGGCAATCGGCCCCAGCATTTT

v_gene: TRBV6-1
j_gene: TRBJ2-1
d_gene: NA
abundance: NA
len: 14
CDR3aa: CASRKGGGNNEQFF
CDR3nt: TGTGCCAGCAGGAAGGGGGGGGGTAACAATGAGCAGTTCTTC

v_gene: TRBV11-2
j_gene: TRBJ2-1
d_gene: NA
abundance: many
len: 18
CDR3aa: CASSLDPMGRSSYNEQFF
CDR3nt: TGTGCCAGCAGCTTAGATCCGATGGGACGGAGCTCCTACAATGAGCAGTTCTTC

v_gene: TRBV20-1
j_gene: TRBJ2-7
d_gene: TRBD2
abundance: few
len: 15
CDR3aa: CSARELGLAVYEQYF
CDR3nt: TGCAGTGCTAGAGAACTTGGACTAGCGGTCTACGAGCAGTACTTC

v_gene: TRBV6-5
j_gene: TRBJ1-2
d_gene: NA
abundance: NA
len: 14
CDR3aa: CASSYLRGGDGYTF
CDR3nt: TGTGCCAGCAGTTACCTTCGTGGAGGGGATGGCTACACCTTC